This TCR beta chain comes out of a study of control samples from healthy donors and cancer patients. Germline lookup yields CDR1 LGHNT and CDR2 FRNRAP. The CDR3 covers 13 residues. V was pared by 7 bases and J by 7 bases, with 11 bases between. The table came from immunoSEQ multiplex PCR; TCRdb's copy has only in-frame clones and leaves some out. The sample has 75,000 to 95,000 clones; about four fifths are singletons. The clonotype was recovered from a man aged 70 or older with lung cancer. Sample: PBMCs. The chain carries TRBV12-5 and TRBJ1-6; no clear D. The CDR3 spells CASAPRDNSPLHF. In DNA form, the CDR3 reads TGTGCTAGTGCCCCCCGTGACAATTCACCCCTCCACTTT.